One and the same sample provided the 11 T cell receptor beta chains below, sequenced in a study of shared clonotypes between healthy human individuals. The assay was immunoSEQ multiplex PCR, and TCRdb's table has in-frame clones only and misses some. The table has about 1.1 million clones, more than 75% seen once. The sequenced sample consisted of memory CD4+ T cells from PBMCs. Subset of the sample: CD45RA-negative fraction. The receptors stem from a young man in good health. Some clones in this sample may be carry-over from other donors' samples.

This chain uses TRBV29-1 with TRBJ2-2; no firm D call. Looked up from germline, CDR1 is SQVTM and CDR2 is ANQGSEA. CDR3 length: 14 amino acids. Trimming took 6 bases from V and 1 from J, leaving 12 bases between them. CDR3: CSVQTRWNTGELFF. CDR3 nucleotides: TGCAGCGTCCAGACACGATGGAACACCGGGGAGCTGTTTTTT.

This clone was seen once. The chain combines TRBV7-9 with TRBJ1-5; 7 bases map to TRBD1. Germline CDR1 is SEHNR and CDR2 is FQNEAQ (reference sequence). V shed 5 bases, J shed 3 bases, and the junction held 4 bases outside the gene matches. CDR3 length: 14 residues. In DNA form, the CDR3 reads TGTGCCAGCAGCATCGGGACAGACAATCAGCCCCAGCATTTT. Its protein product is CASSIGTDNQPQHF.

The chain joins TRBV28 to TRBJ2-5; D might be TRBD2 (5 bases). Trimming took 4 bases from V and 5 from J, leaving 11 bases between them. This CDR3 spans 13 amino acids. The germline CDR1 and CDR2 sequences are MDHEN and SYDVKM. The CDR3 bases are TGTGCCAGCAGTTATGAGGGTGTGGAGACCCAGTACTTC. It translates to CASSYEGVETQYF.

The CDR3 protein is CASSPRENYGYTF. The CDR3 bases are TGTGCCAGCTCACCCAGAGAGAACTATGGCTACACCTTC. The rearrangement links TRBV18 to TRBJ1-2; no clear D gene. The germline V and J ends were trimmed by 3 bases and 2 bases, with 7 bases remaining between them. This CDR3 comprises 13 residues. Germline CDR1 reads KGHSH; CDR2 reads LQKENI.

The chain employs TRBV7-2 and TRBJ1-1; 7 positions agree with TRBD1. Germline V CDR1 and CDR2: SGHTA, FQGNSA. V shed 5 bases, J shed 4 bases, and the junction held 4 bases outside the gene matches. CDR3 length: 13 amino acids. CDR3 nucleotide sequence: TGTGCCAGCAGCGTATGGGACAGCACTGAAGCTTTCTTT. It encodes CASSVWDSTEAFF.

This sequence joins TRBV29-1 and TRBJ2-4; 8 positions match TRBD2. This CDR3 has 12 amino acids. The V gene's germline CDR1 is SQVTM and CDR2 ANQGSEA. The trim removed 3 bases at V and 7 bases at J, leaving 2 bases unmatched. Written as DNA, the CDR3 is TGCAGCGTTGACGGGGGGGATAACATTCAGTACTTC. Translating it yields CSVDGGDNIQYF.

This chain connects TRBV4-1 to TRBJ2-5; D remains unclear. V was cut by 1 base and J by 4 bases, with 13 bases left in between. The CDR3 totals 15 residues. Germline V gene data show CDR1 as MGHRA and CDR2 as YSYEKL. CDR3 protein: CASSQGSGLRETQYF. The CDR3, as DNA: TGCGCCAGCAGCCAAGGCTCCGGCTTGCGAGAGACCCAGTACTTC.

The chain links TRBV5-6 to TRBJ2-5; TRBD2 is a possible D gene (6 bases). Trimming left V 0 bases short and J 1 base short, with 10 bases between. In germline, CDR1 is SGHDT, CDR2 YYEEEE. The CDR3 runs to 15 residues. DNA for the CDR3: TGTGCCAGCAGCTTGGGGACTACTCTCCAAGAGACCCAGTACTTC. Amino acids: CASSLGTTLQETQYF. The full variable domain, its missing parts supplied by reference TRBV5-6 and TRBJ2-5, is DAGVTQSPTHLIKTRGQQVTLRCSPKSGHDTVSWYQQALGQGPQFIFQYYEEEERQRGNFPDRFSGHQFPNYSSELNVNALLLGDSALYLCASSLGTTLQETQYFGPGTRLLVL.

This chain joins TRBV28 and TRBJ2-1; 11 bases are a match to TRBD1. The J segment lost 15 bases and the V segment lost 6 bases, leaving 16 bases of the junction unmatched. Germline V gives CDR1 MDHEN, CDR2 SYDVKM. This CDR3 comprises 15 residues. The CDR3 DNA sequence: TGTGCCAGCAGCCCCGGACAGGGGGCGCACAAAGGTTGGTTCTTC. It translates to CASSPGQGAHKGWFF.

J is TRBJ2-5 and V is TRBV2, with D possibly TRBD1 on 6 matching bases. CDR1 is SNHLY and CDR2 is FYNNEI in the germline V gene. The CDR3 extends over 11 amino acids. Trimming stripped 3 bases from V and 11 bases from J, with 10 bases between. The CDR3 bases are TGTGCCAGCAGTGACGGGGACAAGCAGTACTTC. As protein: CASSDGDKQYF.

The genes are TRBV7-9 and TRBJ1-2; maybe TRBD1 (5 bases). The length of the CDR3 is 15 residues. The V gene lost 3 bases and the J gene lost 7 bases, with 18 bases spanning the gap. From germline, CDR1 is SEHNR and CDR2 FQNEAQ (reference sequence). Here the CDR3 reads CASSLTAGGSIGYTF. CDR3 sequence (DNA): TGTGCCAGCAGCTTGACCGCGGGGGGGTCGATTGGCTACACCTTC.